These T cell receptor beta chains were read from a single sample in a study of blood T cell repertoires in COVID-19. Profiled with immunoSEQ multiplex PCR; TCRdb holds only in-frame clones, not every one. Counted here are over 70,000 clones, approximately 80% occurring once; the ten biggest clones make up under 55%. The sample was peripheral blood. All receptors come from a human donor in a cohort sampled during active COVID-19. CDR3s include the opening cysteine and the closing phenylalanine or tryptophan. The order of the fields is J gene, V gene, CDR3 protein.

J: TRBJ1-2; V: TRBV6-5; CDR3: CASSYGRGQGYTF
J: TRBJ2-1; V: TRBV24-1; CDR3: CATSDPAASTFSYNEQFF
J: TRBJ1-1; V: TRBV28; CDR3: CASSLWQGGANTEAFF
J: TRBJ2-4; V: TRBV7-2; CDR3: CASSPKRSHIQYF
J: TRBJ2-2; V: TRBV29-1; CDR3: CSVEGRGTGELFF
J: TRBJ2-5; V: TRBV7-2; CDR3: CASSLTGGAYSETQYF
J: TRBJ2-7; V: TRBV7-3; CDR3: CASSYSPIAEQYF
J: TRBJ1-2; V: TRBV25-1; CDR3: CASSGGTGISGYTF
J: TRBJ1-3; V: TRBV28; CDR3: CGARSSGNTIYF
J: TRBJ2-5; V: TRBV28; CDR3: CASSLPQGALETQYF
J: TRBJ2-7; V: TRBV28; CDR3: CASSLRAEQYF
J: TRBJ2-1; V: TRBV3-1/TRBV3-2; CDR3: CASSQARGTYNEQFF
J: TRBJ2-1; V: TRBV28; CDR3: CASSLDSRIGNEQFF
J: TRBJ2-4; V: TRBV24-1; CDR3: CATSDTYRGFAKNIQYF
J: TRBJ2-2; V: TRBV7-9; CDR3: CASSKTLAGTGELFF
J: TRBJ2-3; V: TRBV10-3; CDR3: CAIKPQAGEGTDTQYF
J: TRBJ2-1; V: TRBV5-1; CDR3: CASSSGLAGGPWNEQFF
J: TRBJ1-2; V: TRBV12-3/TRBV12-4; CDR3: CASSRGLGYTF
J: TRBJ2-7; V: TRBV5-6; CDR3: CASSLVSSYEQYF
J: TRBJ2-5; V: TRBV3-1/TRBV3-2; CDR3: CASSQPASGVAAQYF
J: TRBJ2-1; V: TRBV28; CDR3: CASSLLGMRQGIYNEQFF
J: TRBJ2-6; V: TRBV28; CDR3: CASSLPDRSVGANVLTF
J: TRBJ2-7; V: TRBV27; CDR3: CASTNGYEQYF
J: TRBJ2-5; V: TRBV7-7; CDR3: CASSPSGRETQYF
J: TRBJ2-3; V: TRBV18; CDR3: CASSPGARGTQYF
J: TRBJ2-1; V: TRBV6-5; CDR3: CASRRTSSGNEQFF
J: TRBJ1-1; V: TRBV19; CDR3: CASRRETEAFF
J: TRBJ2-6; V: TRBV4-3; CDR3: CASSQEWGAGANVLTF
J: TRBJ1-3; V: TRBV7-2; CDR3: CASSFSGTSGNTIYF
J: TRBJ1-1; V: TRBV4-3; CDR3: CASSQVALNTEAFF
J: TRBJ2-7; V: TRBV5-1; CDR3: CASSSTPGSSYEQYF
J: TRBJ1-5; V: TRBV6-1; CDR3: CASSEALGLGNQPQHF
J: TRBJ2-1; V: TRBV4-1; CDR3: CASSQEASGIYNEQFF
J: TRBJ2-1; V: TRBV6-5; CDR3: CADLWGGPDEQFF
J: TRBJ1-2; V: TRBV28; CDR3: CASSLGMKGVNYGYTF
J: TRBJ2-2; V: TRBV9; CDR3: CASSVGELAGRTGELFF
J: TRBJ2-5; V: TRBV4-1; CDR3: CASSQGTGRETQYF
J: TRBJ1-1; V: TRBV29-1; CDR3: CSVDSVGVEAFF
J: TRBJ2-1; V: TRBV4-1; CDR3: CASSQESGRNVNEQFF
J: TRBJ1-6; V: TRBV27; CDR3: CASSFSRTDNSPLHF
J: TRBJ2-7; V: TRBV11-2; CDR3: CASSRLVGSSYEQYF
J: TRBJ1-3; V: TRBV19; CDR3: CASSRGLSGNTIYF
J: TRBJ2-2; V: TRBV19; CDR3: CASSIGQGRTGELFF
J: TRBJ2-1; V: TRBV4-2; CDR3: CASSQDGLAGNEQFF
J: TRBJ2-3; V: TRBV2; CDR3: CASSGVGITDTQYF
J: TRBJ1-2; V: TRBV7-2; CDR3: CASSQQSNYGYTF
J: TRBJ2-5; V: TRBV2; CDR3: CASRSTQIETQYF
J: TRBJ2-2; V: TRBV27; CDR3: CASRAGLGGTGELFF
J: TRBJ2-6; V: TRBV30; CDR3: CAGQGSGANVLTF
J: TRBJ2-5; V: TRBV18; CDR3: CASSRGTGGRETQYF
J: TRBJ2-3; V: TRBV5-1; CDR3: CASSWGAGVSTDTQYF
J: TRBJ2-3; V: TRBV24-1; CDR3: CATRGHRGGTDTQYF
J: TRBJ2-3; V: TRBV6-2/TRBV6-3; CDR3: CASSHQAGYTDTQYF
J: TRBJ2-7; V: TRBV28; CDR3: CASRNRDSPYYEQYF